The 20 T cell receptor beta chains listed next were all sequenced from one sample in a study of OX40 agonist ivuxolimab in advanced cancers. Clones were sequenced by immunoSEQ multiplex PCR, and TCRdb holds only the in-frame ones, with some missing. The table includes over 100,000 clones, over 75% detected once. The specimen comprised CD4+ or CD8+ T cells sorted from blood, sampled in a trial of the OX40 agonist ivuxolimab. All receptors come from an adult with an advanced solid tumor such as melanoma, head and neck, liver or kidney cancer.

This clone has only a few counts. V is TRBV6-1 and J is TRBJ2-5; 7 bases map to TRBD1. Germline V CDR1 and CDR2: MNHNS, SASEGT. CDR3 size: 15 residues. V gave up 0 bases and J gave up 2 bases; unmatched junction bases: 3. The CDR3 loop is CASSEATGVQETQYF. The CDR3 nucleotides read TGTGCCAGCAGTGAAGCCACAGGGGTTCAAGAGACCCAGTACTTC.

The rearrangement links TRBV18 to TRBJ2-7; D unresolved. V gave up 3 bases and J gave up 1 base, with 7 bases separating them. The CDR3 runs to 13 residues. The germline V gene encodes CDR1 KGHSH and CDR2 LQKENI. The CDR3 nucleotides read TGTGCCAGCTCACCGGCCGTATCCTACGAGCAGTACTTC. This gives the protein CASSPAVSYEQYF.

The chain recombines TRBV6-4 with TRBJ2-1; 7 bases agree with TRBD2. Trimming cost V 5 bases and J 9 bases; bases outside gene matches: 10. Per the germline V gene, CDR1 is MRHNA and CDR2 is SNTAGT. The CDR3 sequence is 14 residues long. The CDR3 nucleotides read TGTGCCAGCAGTCCCGGGGGGACCTGGAGTGAGCAGTTCTTC. It is translated as CASSPGGTWSEQFF.

The chain is built from TRBV10-3 and TRBJ1-6, with D maybe TRBD1 (6 bases). V dropped 5 bases and J dropped 6 bases, with 14 bases sitting between them. The length of the CDR3 is 15 residues. Per the germline V gene, CDR1 is ENHRY and CDR2 is SYGVKD. DNA for the CDR3: TGTGCCATCAGTAGGGGAACAGGGCTTAATTCACCCCTCCACTTT. This codes for CAISRGTGLNSPLHF.

The chain carries TRBV5-7 and TRBJ1-3; D gene uncertain. TRBV5-7 is given ORF status, its function remaining uncertain. The CDR3 contains 18 residues. V gave up 0 bases and J gave up 3 bases, with 19 bases separating them. For the CDR3, the DNA is TGTGCCAGCAGCTTGGTAGGCCTCACTGACTGGAGTGGAAACACCATATATTTT. Protein: CASSLVGLTDWSGNTIYF.

The sample holds one count of this clone. The CDR3 sequence: CASSDFDRGETQYF. In DNA, the CDR3 is TGCGCCAGCAGTGACTTCGACAGGGGGGAGACCCAGTACTTC. J is TRBJ2-5 and V is TRBV10-1; TRBD1 matches 9 bases. The germline V gene has CDR1 WNHNN and CDR2 SYGVQD (reference sequence). The CDR3 has 14 residues. V gave up 3 bases and J gave up 5 bases; unmatched junction bases: 4.

V gene TRBV28 combines with J gene TRBJ1-4; possibly TRBD1 for D (6 bases). CDR3 length equals 16 residues. The germline V gene encodes CDR1 MDHEN and CDR2 SYDVKM. V was cut by 5 bases and J by 4 bases, with 17 bases left in between. Here the CDR3 reads CASSARGGGSNEKLFF. CDR3 DNA: TGTGCCAGCAGTGCCCGGGGTGGGGGCAGTAATGAAAAACTGTTTTTT.

The chain employs TRBV10-3 and TRBJ2-7; 8 positions match TRBD1. V was pared by 11 bases and J by 7 bases, with 13 bases of the junction left unmatched. The germline gives CDR1 ENHRY, CDR2 SYGVKD. The CDR3 loop spans 13 amino acids. CDR3 in DNA: TGTGCCGCGTTCTCAGGGGGCCAGGGGGAGCAGTACTTC. It is translated as CAAFSGGQGEQYF.

The chain is built from TRBV5-1 and TRBJ2-2, with D perhaps matching TRBD1 (6 bases). V was shortened by 0 bases and J by 4 bases, with 13 bases between the two germline ends. Germline V gives CDR1 SGHRS, CDR2 YFSETQ. The CDR3 consists of 16 residues. CDR3 sequence: CASSLAQGRGTGELFF. In DNA form, the CDR3 reads TGCGCCAGCAGCTTGGCTCAGGGGAGAGGCACCGGGGAGCTGTTTTTT.

The chain links TRBV7-2 to TRBJ2-4; 11 bases are shared with TRBD2. This CDR3 has 17 residues. The germline V gene encodes CDR1 SGHTA and CDR2 FQGNSA. V lost 5 bases and J lost 1; bases outside the gene matches: 7. CDR3 amino acids: CASSLEPSGGAKNIQYF. CDR3 nucleotides: TGTGCCAGCAGCCTAGAACCTAGCGGGGGGGCCAAAAACATTCAGTACTTC.

This clone turned up a few times. The rearrangement links TRBV28 to TRBJ1-1; 7 bases align to TRBD1. Germline assignment: CDR1 MDHEN and CDR2 SYDVKM. Trimming took 2 bases from V and 0 from J; bases not matched to a gene: 3. This CDR3 is 15 amino acids long. CDR3 protein: CASSLPGGVNTEAFF. The CDR3 coding sequence is TGTGCCAGCAGTTTACCAGGGGGGGTGAACACTGAAGCTTTCTTT.

V is TRBV2 and J is TRBJ2-3, with 9 bases lining up with TRBD2. This CDR3 is 16 amino acids long. Germline V gives CDR1 SNHLY, CDR2 FYNNEI. Trimming at V came to 4 bases and at J to 2 bases, leaving 7 bases not matched to a gene. The CDR3 DNA sequence: TGTGCCAGCAGTGCCCTAGCGGGGTCTTCCACAGATACGCAGTATTTT. It codes for CASSALAGSSTDTQYF.

The chain carries TRBV30 and TRBJ2-1; 8 bases fit TRBD2. Germline V lookup: CDR1 GTSNPN, CDR2 SVGIG (reference sequence). V lost 4 bases and J lost 8; bases outside the gene matches: 7. The CDR3 length is 13 residues. The CDR3 DNA reads as TGTGCCTGGAACGGGGGGGCCGGGGATGAGCAGTTCTTC. The encoded protein is CAWNGGAGDEQFF.

V gene TRBV4-2 combines with J gene TRBJ2-2, with D uncertain. The V end lost 0 bases, the J end lost 5 bases, and 10 bases lay between the germline ends. Germline CDR1 LGHNA, CDR2 YNFKEQ. The CDR3 is made up of 15 amino acids. The CDR3 reads CASSQEASLTGELFF. The CDR3 nucleotides read TGTGCCAGCAGCCAAGAGGCGAGCCTAACCGGGGAGCTGTTTTTT.

The gene calls are TRBV2 and TRBJ1-1, with unresolved D. Germline CDR1 reads SNHLY; CDR2 reads FYNNEI. This CDR3 spans 13 amino acids. Between the trimmed V and J ends, which lost 11 bases and 0 bases, there was a span of 13 bases. CDR3 residues: CAGTELMNTEAFF. In DNA form, the CDR3 reads TGTGCCGGCACAGAACTGATGAACACTGAAGCTTTCTTT.

CDR3 loop: CAWSVGSLTSNQPQHF. For the CDR3, the DNA is TGTGCCTGGAGTGTCGGGAGCCTGACGAGCAATCAGCCCCAGCATTTT. The genes are TRBV30 and TRBJ1-5, with unresolved D. The CDR3 totals 16 residues. Germline assignment: CDR1 GTSNPN and CDR2 SVGIG (reference sequence). Trimming took 0 bases from V and 1 from J, leaving 13 bases between them.

As concerns this clone: The sample carries other DNA sequences with the same CDR3. The V and J genes are TRBV30 and TRBJ1-2; TRBD1 matches at 7 bases. Trimming removed 3 bases from V and 8 bases from J; junction bases left unmatched: 6. Germline CDR1 is GTSNPN and CDR2 is SVGIG (reference sequence). The CDR3 is 12 amino acids. The CDR3 loop is CAWSLQGYGYTF. As DNA, the CDR3 is TGTGCCTGGAGCTTACAGGGGTACGGCTACACCTTC.

This chain joins TRBV6-1 and TRBJ2-2; 7 nucleotides agree with TRBD1. CDR1 and CDR2 from the germline V gene are MNHNS and SASEGT. J gave up 5 bases and V 8 bases, and 11 bases lay outside the gene matches. The CDR3 covers 15 residues. This CDR3 reads CASQILQGQTGELFF. CDR3 in DNA: TGTGCCAGCCAGATTTTACAGGGGCAAACCGGGGAGCTGTTTTTT.

J is TRBJ2-5 and V is TRBV28; no definite D call. This CDR3 contains 13 residues. Germline loops: CDR1 MDHEN, CDR2 SYDVKM. The V and J ends lost 5 bases and 5 bases respectively, with 12 bases between them. The CDR3 loop is CASSPMTTETQYF. The DNA of the CDR3 is TGTGCCAGCAGTCCGATGACAACCGAGACCCAGTACTTC.

This clone has just one count. This chain connects TRBV11-1 to TRBJ2-7; 9 bases are a match to TRBD1. J gave up 3 bases and V 5 bases, and 8 bases lay outside the gene matches. The CDR3 spans 15 residues. In germline, CDR1 is SGHAT, CDR2 FQDESV (reference sequence). CDR3 protein: CASSRGGQGYYEQYF. DNA of the CDR3: TGTGCCAGCAGCCGTGGGGGACAGGGATACTACGAGCAGTACTTC.